These T cell receptor beta chains were read from a single sample in a study of shared clonotypes between healthy human individuals. Clones were sequenced by immunoSEQ multiplex PCR, and TCRdb holds only the in-frame ones, with some missing. Among more than 400,000 clones listed, roughly 95% were seen once. Sequenced sample: naive CD4+ T cells sorted from blood. These receptor sequences come from a woman younger than 45 in good health. The CDR3 runs from the conserved cysteine through the conserved F or W. A D gene is named only where the DNA matches it firmly. Size is omitted from some rows. Given values are once, few, many or a class for expanded clones.

.	TRBJ2-7	.	TRBV7-7	CASSRGPEDEQYF	TGTGCCAGCAGCCGCGGACCAGAAGACGAGCAGTACTTC
.	TRBJ1-1	.	TRBV6-1	CASSPQDLPGAFF	TGTGCCAGCAGTCCTCAGGACCTTCCCGGAGCTTTCTTT
.	TRBJ2-7	TRBD2	TRBV27	CASSPGTSGRYEQYF	TGTGCCAGCAGTCCCGGGACTAGCGGGAGATACGAGCAGTACTTC
.	TRBJ2-1	.	TRBV5-4	CASSLGGGGGYNEQFF	TGTGCCAGCAGCTTGGGAGGAGGGGGAGGCTACAATGAGCAGTTCTTC
.	TRBJ2-6	.	TRBV9	CASSAQPQGTSGANVLTF	TGTGCCAGCAGCGCCCAACCTCAGGGTACGTCTGGGGCCAACGTCCTGACTTTC
once	TRBJ1-1	.	TRBV4-1	CASSQPDNGNTEAFF	TGCGCCAGCAGCCAACCGGACAATGGAAACACTGAAGCTTTCTTT
.	TRBJ1-6	TRBD1	TRBV4-1	CASSQDLGQGLRTLHF	TGCGCCAGCAGCCAAGATCTGGGACAGGGACTTAGGACCCTCCACTTT
.	TRBJ2-7	.	TRBV28	CASRRQGRGYEQYF	TGTGCCAGCAGGAGACAGGGGAGGGGCTACGAGCAGTACTTC
.	TRBJ2-3	TRBD2	TRBV10-1	CASRDRLAGVQYF	TGCGCCAGCAGGGACCGTCTAGCGGGAGTACAATATTTT
.	TRBJ1-5	.	TRBV7-2	CASSLWGGWSNQPQHF	TGTGCCAGCAGCTTATGGGGGGGTTGGAGCAATCAGCCCCAGCATTTT
.	TRBJ2-1	.	TRBV5-6	CASSLVGDSSYNEQFF	TGTGCCAGCAGCTTGGTTGGGGACTCCTCCTACAATGAGCAGTTCTTC
.	TRBJ2-6	.	TRBV9	CASSGRISGANVLTF	TGTGCCAGCAGCGGACGGATCTCTGGGGCCAACGTCCTGACTTTC
.	TRBJ1-1	TRBD1	TRBV11-2	CASSFSSQGAPEAFF	TGTGCCAGCAGCTTCTCTTCACAGGGGGCGCCTGAAGCTTTCTTT
.	TRBJ2-7	TRBD1	TRBV27	CASSRDRVHEQYF	TGTGCCAGCAGTCGGGACAGGGTCCACGAGCAGTACTTC
.	TRBJ2-7	.	TRBV6-5	CASRSLYEQYF	TGTGCCAGCAGAAGTCTCTACGAGCAGTACTTC
.	TRBJ1-1	.	TRBV5-1	CASCGDSWGMNTEAFF	TGCGCCAGCTGCGGAGACAGCTGGGGGATGAACACTGAAGCTTTCTTT
.	TRBJ1-6	.	TRBV7-9	CASSFSSTSPLHF	TGTGCCAGCAGCTTCTCCTCCACTTCACCCCTCCACTTT
.	TRBJ2-7	.	TRBV7-9	CASSLEGEGLYEQYF	TGTGCCAGCAGCTTAGAAGGGGAAGGACTCTACGAGCAGTACTTC